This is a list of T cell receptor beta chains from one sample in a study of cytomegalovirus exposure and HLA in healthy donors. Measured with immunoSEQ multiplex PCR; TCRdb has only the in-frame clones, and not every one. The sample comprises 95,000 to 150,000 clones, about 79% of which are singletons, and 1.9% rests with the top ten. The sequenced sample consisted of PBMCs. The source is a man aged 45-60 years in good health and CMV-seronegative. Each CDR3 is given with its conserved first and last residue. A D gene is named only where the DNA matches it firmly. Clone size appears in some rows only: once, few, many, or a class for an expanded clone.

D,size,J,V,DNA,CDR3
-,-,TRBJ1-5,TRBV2,TGTGCCAGCACGGAAGGACGGGACAATCAGCCCCAGCATTTT,CASTEGRDNQPQHF
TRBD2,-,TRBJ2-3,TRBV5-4,TGTGCCAGCAGCGGACTAGCCCCAGATACGCAGTATTTT,CASSGLAPDTQYF
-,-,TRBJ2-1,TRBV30,TGTGCCTGGAGTACAGGGCGGCATGAGCAGTTCTTC,CAWSTGRHEQFF
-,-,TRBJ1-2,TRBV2,TGTGCCAGCACTAGGGGTACGGACTATGGCTACACCTTC,CASTRGTDYGYTF
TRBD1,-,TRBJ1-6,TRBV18,TGTGCCAGCTCACCACTCAGGGGGCTCGAATCACCCCTCCACTTT,CASSPLRGLESPLHF
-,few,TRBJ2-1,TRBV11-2,TGTGCCAGCAGCTTCTCAGCGGCCGATGAGCAGTTCTTC,CASSFSAADEQFF
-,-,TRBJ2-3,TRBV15,TGTGCCACCAGCACCCAAAGTGGGGGGGGCCGCACAGATACGCAGTATTTT,CATSTQSGGGRTDTQYF
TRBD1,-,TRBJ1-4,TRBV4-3,TGCGCCAGCAGCCGGGACAGGCAAAATGAAAAACTGTTTTTT,CASSRDRQNEKLFF
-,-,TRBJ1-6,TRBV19,TGTGCCAGTAGTTTGTCGAATTCACCCCTCCACTTT,CASSLSNSPLHF
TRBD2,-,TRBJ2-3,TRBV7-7,TGTGCCAGCAGCCTGGGAGGGACAGATACGCAGTATTTT,CASSLGGTDTQYF
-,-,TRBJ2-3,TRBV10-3,TGTGCCGCGAACGGGGGTGCAGATACGCAGTATTTT,CAANGGADTQYF
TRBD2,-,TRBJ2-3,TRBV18,TGTGCCAGCTCACCGGAGAGGCTCGGGCTAGCGGGGGCCTCCACAGATACGCAGTATTTT,CASSPERLGLAGASTDTQYF
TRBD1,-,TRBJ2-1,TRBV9,TGTGCCAGCAGCGTAGGCAGGGGGCGTACGGTGGGTTCCTACAATGAGCAGTTCTTC,CASSVGRGRTVGSYNEQFF
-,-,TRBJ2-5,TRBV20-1,TGCAGTGCTAGTCATGAGACCCAGTACTTC,CSASHETQYF
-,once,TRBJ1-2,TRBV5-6,TGTGCCAGCAGCTTAACAGGGAATAACAATGGCTACACCTTC,CASSLTGNNNGYTF